The clone carrying this T cell receptor (beta chain) was detected a few times. The data derive from a study of blood T cell repertoires in COVID-19. Study-level information: The United States, Italy and Spain provided the acute and convalescent COVID-19 samples. From T cells, B-cell-depleted T cells, or PBMCs came the material, which was cDNA or gDNA.

Original data processing: The assay estimated nucleated cells by amplifying reference gene primers. Libraries were prepared by immunoSEQ multiplex PCR; TCRdb keeps only in-frame clonotypes and omits some of them. V, J and clone size are taken as reported in that table, and D and trimming were inferred from the DNA itself. Counted here are about 250,000 clones, around 81% occurring once; the ten biggest clones make up 5.5% to 7.5%. CDR1 LGHDT and CDR2 YNNKEL come from the germline V gene (reference sequence). The CDR3 consists of 18 residues. V shed 3 bases and J shed 6 bases, with 21 bases lying between them.

The sample comprised peripheral blood. This TCR was sampled from a woman aged 55-69 years with active or convalescent COVID-19. V usage is TRBV3-1 (or the pseudogene TRBV3-2) and J usage is TRBJ1-6; a possible D gene is TRBD1 (5 bases). CDR3 loop: CASSQDLLGGGFNSPLHF. The DNA of the CDR3 is TGTGCCAGCAGCCAGGATCTCCTCGGGGGAGGCTTTAATTCACCCCTCCACTTT.